Following are 2 T cell receptor beta chains from one sample sequenced in a study of T cells in Graves' hyperthyroidism and ophthalmopathy. Amplified TCR beta CDR3 regions came from RNA transcripts. RT-PCR in the first round (using the HTBI primer set) targeted the TCR CDR3. TCRdb reprocessed the multiplex PCR reads via MiXCR and lists one record per CDR3 protein. Altogether hundreds of thousands of distinct CDR3 sequences are present, roughly 15% being singletons, with the ten largest covering about 13%. Material for sequencing was blood. The receptor source for this set is a man aged 18 to 30 with Graves' ophthalmopathy.

This clonotype has a count of ten or more. The V call is TRBV5-5, the J call TRBJ2-1, with 15 nucleotides matching TRBD2. V dropped 3 bases and J dropped 5; count of bases not matched to a gene: 9. This CDR3 has 18 amino acids. From germline, CDR1 is SGHKS and CDR2 YYEKEE (reference sequence). The CDR3 protein is CASSSGLAGGWGHNEQFF. For the CDR3, the DNA is TGTGCCAGCAGCTCCGGACTAGCGGGAGGGTGGGGACACAATGAGCAGTTCTTC. Full variable domain (missing parts from reference TRBV5-5 and TRBJ2-1): DAGVTQSPTHLIKTRGQQVTLRCSPISGHKSVSWYQQVLGQGPQFIFQYYEKEERGRGNFPDRFSARQFPNYSSELNVNALLLGDSALYLCASSSGLAGGWGHNEQFFGPGTRLTVL.

This clonotype was counted many times. The CDR3: CASRTGEEQPQHF. In nucleotides, the CDR3 is TGTGCCAGCAGGACAGGGGAAGAACAGCCCCAGCATTTT. The chain uses TRBV2 and TRBJ1-5; 8 bases line up with TRBD1. In germline, CDR1 is SNHLY, CDR2 FYNNEI. The junction had 5 bases not matched to a gene; V was cut back by 6 bases and J by 7 bases. There are 13 residues in the CDR3.